This section outlines one TCR beta chain sequence together with its context. Its target is not known. Produced via immunoSEQ multiplex PCR; TCRdb's table is partial and in-frame only. The repertoire has some 40,000 clones, about 90% of them found once; the top ten carry less than 30%. The CDR3 consists of 15 residues. Germline V lookup: CDR1 SQVTM, CDR2 ANQGSEA. With V trimmed by 7 bases and J by 4 bases, 10 bases remained unmatched. The data were taken from a study of OX40 agonist ivuxolimab in advanced cancers. Across the whole study: Patients received the agonistic anti-OX40 (CD134) antibody ivuxolimab. Points from the study as a whole: CD8+ T cells averaged more expanded clones than CD4+.

This clonotype was sampled from an adult with an advanced solid tumor such as melanoma, head and neck, liver or kidney cancer. The material was CD4+ or CD8+ T cells sorted from blood, obtained in a trial of the OX40 agonist ivuxolimab. This chain joins TRBV29-1 and TRBJ2-5; 12 nucleotides line up with TRBD2. As DNA, the CDR3 is TGCAGCGCCTCTAGCGGGAGGGCATTATCAGAGACCCAGTACTTC. It translates to CSASSGRALSETQYF.